This T cell receptor (beta chain) was sequenced during a study of blood T cells in healthy people across ages. Study details: About one barcoded TCR beta cDNA was captured per two T cells.

A remark on this clonotype: The target antigen is unknown.

The V gene lost 4 bases and the J gene lost 2 bases, with 11 bases spanning the gap. This CDR3 comprises 14 residues. Germline CDR1 is LGHNA and CDR2 is YSLEER. Drawing of peripheral blood yielded roughly 9.3 milliliters from each donor. Primers used in a second PCR of roughly 7 to 11 cycles were a sample-barcoded 5' primer and a J-beta primer mix. A template-switch adaptor with 12 random nucleotides tagged each cDNA molecule. In TCRdb, the 5' RACE reads were re-called with MiXCR into one record per CDR3 protein. The table includes about 1.8 million distinct CDR3 sequences, roughly 49% detected once. Study outcomes and limitations: PBMCs went unsorted, and a conclusive naive versus antigen-experienced comparison was therefore prevented.

Material: blood. This sequence originates from a woman between 40 and 55 years old in good health. The V call is TRBV4-3, the J call TRBJ2-5, with no clear D. CDR3 DNA: TGCGCCAGCAGCCGCACGCCCAAACAAGAGACCCAGTACTTC. It yields the protein CASSRTPKQETQYF.